This is a list of T cell receptor beta chains from one sample in a study of T cells after somatic rescue of genetic block. Here immunoSEQ multiplex PCR was the method, and the copy in TCRdb shows in-frame clones only, minus some. The sample lists some 74,000 clones; approximately 91% were seen once. Sequencing was done on a sample of peripheral blood mononuclear cells (PBMCs). Source of these receptors: a man between 25 and 39 years old. Both conserved end residues are part of each CDR3. Fields, in order: V gene, CDR3 length, D gene, J gene, CDR3 protein, CDR3 DNA. A D gene is named only where the DNA matches it firmly.

>TRBV7-9|14|TRBD2|TRBJ2-1
CATGPSGRANEQFF
TGTGCCACTGGCCCTAGCGGGAGGGCCAATGAGCAGTTCTTC
>TRBV4-1|15|TRBD1|TRBJ2-1
CASSQDRASYNEQFF
TGCGCCAGCAGCCAGGACAGGGCTTCCTACAATGAGCAGTTCTTC
>TRBV6-1|17|NA|TRBJ1-5
CASSEATVGASNQPQHF
TGTGCCAGCAGTGAAGCGACAGTGGGGGCAAGCAATCAGCCCCAGCATTTT
>TRBV5-6|17|NA|TRBJ2-2
CASSLSLGSLPTGELFF
TGTGCCAGCAGCTTGTCACTCGGGTCCCTGCCAACCGGGGAGCTGTTTTTT
>TRBV27|13|TRBD1|TRBJ1-2
CASSLRQGRGYTF
TGTGCCAGCAGTTTACGACAGGGTCGTGGCTACACCTTC
>TRBV4-1|18|TRBD2|TRBJ2-2
CASSKGLAGRRDTGELFF
TGCGCCAGCAGCAAGGGACTAGCGGGAAGACGGGACACCGGGGAGCTGTTTTTT
>TRBV6-5|15|NA|TRBJ2-6
CASRTSLSGANVLTF
TGTGCCAGCAGAACCTCCTTGAGCGGGGCCAACGTCCTGACTTTC
>TRBV18|15|NA|TRBJ2-1
CASSELVGHHNEQFF
TGTGCCAGCTCAGAACTAGTGGGACACCACAATGAGCAGTTCTTC
>TRBV11-3|14|TRBD1|TRBJ2-2
CASSDRAGTGELFF
TGTGCCAGCAGCGACAGGGCGGGCACCGGGGAGCTGTTTTTT
>TRBV19|15|TRBD1|TRBJ1-5
CASTGDRAPLRPQHF
TGTGCCAGTACGGGGGACAGGGCCCCTTTGCGTCCCCAGCATTTT
>TRBV5-6|15|NA|TRBJ2-2
CASSYLTGATGELFF
TGTGCCAGCAGCTATCTTACGGGGGCCACCGGGGAGCTGTTTTTT